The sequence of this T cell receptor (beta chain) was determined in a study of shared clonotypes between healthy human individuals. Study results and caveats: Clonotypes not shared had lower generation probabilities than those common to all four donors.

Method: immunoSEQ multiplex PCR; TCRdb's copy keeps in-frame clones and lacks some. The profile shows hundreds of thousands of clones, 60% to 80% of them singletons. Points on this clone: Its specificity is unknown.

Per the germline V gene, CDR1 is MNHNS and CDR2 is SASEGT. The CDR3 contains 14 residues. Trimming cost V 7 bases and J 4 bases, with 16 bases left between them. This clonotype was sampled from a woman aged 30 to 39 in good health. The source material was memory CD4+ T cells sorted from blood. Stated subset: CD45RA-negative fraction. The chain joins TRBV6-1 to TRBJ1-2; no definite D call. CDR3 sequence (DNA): TGTGCCAGCACCTCTTCGGACGCGGCCTATGGCTACACCTTC. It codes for CASTSSDAAYGYTF.